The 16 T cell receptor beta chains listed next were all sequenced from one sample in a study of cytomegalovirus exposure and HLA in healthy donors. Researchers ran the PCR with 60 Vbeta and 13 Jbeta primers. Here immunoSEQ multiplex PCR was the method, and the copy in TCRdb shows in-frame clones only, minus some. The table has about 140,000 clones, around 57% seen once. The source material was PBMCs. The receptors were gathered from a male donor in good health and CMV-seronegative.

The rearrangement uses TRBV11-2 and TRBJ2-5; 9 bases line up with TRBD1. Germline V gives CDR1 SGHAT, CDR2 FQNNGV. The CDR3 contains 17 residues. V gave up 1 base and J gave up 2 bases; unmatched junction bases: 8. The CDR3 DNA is TGTGCCAGCAGCTTAGGGGCCGGGACAGGGATACAAGAGACCCAGTACTTC. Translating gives CASSLGAGTGIQETQYF.

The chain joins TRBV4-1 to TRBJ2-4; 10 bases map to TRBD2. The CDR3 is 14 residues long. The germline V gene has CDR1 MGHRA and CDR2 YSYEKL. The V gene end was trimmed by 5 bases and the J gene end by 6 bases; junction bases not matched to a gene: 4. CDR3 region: CASSRIAGGNIQYF. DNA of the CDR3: TGCGCCAGCAGCAGGATAGCGGGGGGAAACATTCAGTACTTC.

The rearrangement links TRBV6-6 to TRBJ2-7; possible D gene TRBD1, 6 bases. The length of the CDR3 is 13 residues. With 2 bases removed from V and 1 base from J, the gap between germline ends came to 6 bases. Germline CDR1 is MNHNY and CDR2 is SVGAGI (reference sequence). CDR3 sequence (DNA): TGTGCCAGCAGTTACACAGGGTCCTACGAGCAGTACTTC. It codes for CASSYTGSYEQYF.

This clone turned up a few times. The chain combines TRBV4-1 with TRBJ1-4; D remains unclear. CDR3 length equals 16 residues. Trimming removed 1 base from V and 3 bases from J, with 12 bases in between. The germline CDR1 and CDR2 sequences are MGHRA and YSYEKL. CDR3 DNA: TGCGCCAGCAGCCAAGCCCTGGGAGCAGCTAATGAAAAACTGTTTTTT. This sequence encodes CASSQALGAANEKLFF.

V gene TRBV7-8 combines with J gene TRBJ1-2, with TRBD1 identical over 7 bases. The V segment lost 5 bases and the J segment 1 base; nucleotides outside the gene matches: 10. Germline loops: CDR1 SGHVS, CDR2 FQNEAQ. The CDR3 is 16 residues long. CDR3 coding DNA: TGTGCCAGCAGCACCTGGAGGAGACAGGGTAACTATGGCTACACCTTC. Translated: CASSTWRRQGNYGYTF.

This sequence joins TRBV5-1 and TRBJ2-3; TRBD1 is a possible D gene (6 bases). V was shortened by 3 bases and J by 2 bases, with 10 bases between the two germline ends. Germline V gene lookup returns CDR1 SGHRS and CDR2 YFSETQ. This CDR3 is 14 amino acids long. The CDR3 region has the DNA TGCGCCAGCAGCTCATACAGGGACACAGATACGCAGTATTTT. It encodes CASSSYRDTDTQYF.

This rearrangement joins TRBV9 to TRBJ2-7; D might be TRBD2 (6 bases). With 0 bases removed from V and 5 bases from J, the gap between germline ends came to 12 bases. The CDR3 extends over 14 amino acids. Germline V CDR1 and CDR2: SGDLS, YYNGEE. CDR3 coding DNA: TGTGCCAGCAGCGTAGGGGGGGAAGGGAACGAGCAGTACTTC. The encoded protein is CASSVGGEGNEQYF.

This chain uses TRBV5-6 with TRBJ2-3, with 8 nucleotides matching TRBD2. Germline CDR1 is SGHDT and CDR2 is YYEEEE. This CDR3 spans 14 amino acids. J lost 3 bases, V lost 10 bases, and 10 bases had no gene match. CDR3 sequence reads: CAVKRGGRTDTQYF. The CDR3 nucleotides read TGTGCCGTAAAACGGGGGGGGCGGACAGATACGCAGTATTTT.

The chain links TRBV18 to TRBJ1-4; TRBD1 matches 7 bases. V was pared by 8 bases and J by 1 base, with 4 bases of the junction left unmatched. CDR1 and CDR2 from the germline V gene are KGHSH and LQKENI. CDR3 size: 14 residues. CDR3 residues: CASARGRTNEKLFF. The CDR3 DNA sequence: TGTGCCAGCGCTAGGGGGCGAACTAATGAAAAACTGTTTTTT. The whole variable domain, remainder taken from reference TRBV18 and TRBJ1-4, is NAGVMQNPRHLVRRRGQEARLRCSPMKGHSHVYWYRQLPEEGLKFMVYLQKENIIDESGMPKERFSAEFPKEGPSILRIQQVVRGDSAAYFCASARGRTNEKLFFGSGTQLSVL.

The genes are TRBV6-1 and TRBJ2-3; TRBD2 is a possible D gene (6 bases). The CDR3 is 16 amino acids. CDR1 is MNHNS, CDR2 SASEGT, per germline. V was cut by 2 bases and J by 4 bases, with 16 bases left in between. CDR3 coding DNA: TGTGCCAGCAGTGAAAATCTTGCCCCGGGAGCAGATACGCAGTATTTT. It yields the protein CASSENLAPGADTQYF.

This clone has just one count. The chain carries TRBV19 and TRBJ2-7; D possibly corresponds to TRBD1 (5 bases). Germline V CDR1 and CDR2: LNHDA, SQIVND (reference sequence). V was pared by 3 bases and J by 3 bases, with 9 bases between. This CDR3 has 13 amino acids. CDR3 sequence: CASSMQGNYEQYF. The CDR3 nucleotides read TGTGCCAGTAGTATGCAGGGAAACTACGAGCAGTACTTC.

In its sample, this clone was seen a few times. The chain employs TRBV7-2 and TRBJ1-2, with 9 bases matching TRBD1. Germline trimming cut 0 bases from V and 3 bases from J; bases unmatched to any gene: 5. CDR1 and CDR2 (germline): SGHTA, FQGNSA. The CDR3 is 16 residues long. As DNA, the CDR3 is TGTGCCAGCAGCTTAGCTGGGACAGGGCAGGACTATGGCTACACCTTC. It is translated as CASSLAGTGQDYGYTF.

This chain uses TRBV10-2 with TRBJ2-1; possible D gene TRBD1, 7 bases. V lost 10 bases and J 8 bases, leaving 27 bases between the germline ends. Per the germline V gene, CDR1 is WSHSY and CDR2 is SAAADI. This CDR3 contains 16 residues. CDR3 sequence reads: CATRGAGGRALDEQFF. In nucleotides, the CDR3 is TGCGCCACACGGGGTGCAGGGGGGCGAGCACTTGATGAGCAGTTCTTC.

The CDR3 sequence: CASSYETRNYTF. The CDR3 DNA sequence: TGTGCCAGCAGCTACGAGACAAGGAACTACACCTTC. This rearrangement joins TRBV7-9 to TRBJ1-2; D is undetermined. The CDR3 runs 12 residues. The germline CDR1 and CDR2 sequences are SEHNR and FQNEAQ (reference sequence). V dropped 4 bases and J dropped 10 bases, with 13 bases sitting between them.

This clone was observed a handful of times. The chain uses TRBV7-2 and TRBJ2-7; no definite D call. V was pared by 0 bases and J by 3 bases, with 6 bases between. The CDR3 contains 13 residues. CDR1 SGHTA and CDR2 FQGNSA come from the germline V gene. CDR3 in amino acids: CASSLAQVYEQYF. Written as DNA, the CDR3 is TGTGCCAGCAGCTTAGCGCAGGTCTACGAGCAGTACTTC.

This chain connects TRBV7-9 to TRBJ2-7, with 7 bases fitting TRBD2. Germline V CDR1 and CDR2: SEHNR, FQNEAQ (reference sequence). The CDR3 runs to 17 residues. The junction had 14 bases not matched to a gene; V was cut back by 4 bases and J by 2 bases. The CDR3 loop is CASSSGGSGLGTYEQYF. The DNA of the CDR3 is TGTGCCAGCAGCTCGGGAGGTAGCGGGCTGGGAACCTACGAGCAGTACTTC.